This is a list of T cell receptor beta chains from one sample in a study of patients and donors after allogeneic stem cell transplantation. TCRdb re-analysed the RT-PCR reads in MiXCR, keeping a single row per CDR3 protein. There are about a million distinct CDR3 sequences in the sample; roughly 18% occur only once, and 5.5% to 6.5% lies in the top ten. Material: blood, either unsorted or a sorted T cell fraction (not recorded which). Receptor source: a human donor who was either an allogeneic HSCT recipient or a stem cell or donor lymphocyte infusion donor (not recorded which). It is not recorded whose cells these are; they may come from a transplant donor. Each CDR3 is given with its conserved first and last residue. The D gene is left open where the match is weak. Clone size is not always given. Where it is, it says once, few, many or a class for expanded clones.

clone_size d_call j_call v_call cdr3_nt cdr3_aa
few - TRBJ2-1 TRBV12-3/TRBV12-4 TGTGCCACCGTGCGAGGGACGGCCCGGGTCTTC CATVRGTARVF
- - TRBJ2-3 TRBV12-3/TRBV12-4 TGTGCCAGCATAGGCGGTCTAGCCTCAGATACGCAGTATTTT CASIGGLASDTQYF
- - TRBJ1-1 TRBV2 TGTGCCAGCAGCATTAAGGGTACTGAAGCTTTCTTT CASSIKGTEAFF
- TRBD1 TRBJ1-2 TRBV7-2 TGTGCCAGCAGCGCCCGACAGGGAAGCTATGGCTACACCTTC CASSARQGSYGYTF
many TRBD2 TRBJ2-2 TRBV7-9 TGTGCCAGCAGCTTAGCTAGCGGGAGAAACACCGGGGAGCTGTTTTTT CASSLASGRNTGELFF
many - TRBJ2-1 TRBV11-1 TGTGCCAGCAGCTTAGATCAGGGGAAGTCCTACAATGAGCAGTTCTTC CASSLDQGKSYNEQFF
- - TRBJ2-5 TRBV5-1 TGCGCCAGCCGGCCGGTGGACTTAGGACAGGAGACCCAGTACTTC CASRPVDLGQETQYF
few TRBD2 TRBJ2-3 TRBV20-1 TGCAGTGCTAGAGATCCGCTGACTAGCGGGAATTCGGATACGCAGTATTTT CSARDPLTSGNSDTQYF
- - TRBJ1-2 TRBV6-5 TGTGCCAGCAGTTTGGATTTTGCGGGTGGCTACACCTTC CASSLDFAGGYTF
few TRBD1 TRBJ2-7 TRBV7-9 TGTGCCAGCAGCGGAATCGACAGGGGGCTATCCTACGAGCAGTACTTC CASSGIDRGLSYEQYF
- TRBD1 TRBJ2-2 TRBV6-5 TGTGCCAGCAGTTACGCCGACAGGGCCGGGGAGCTGTTTTTT CASSYADRAGELFF
- - TRBJ2-5 TRBV7-9 TGTGCCAGCAGTTATGGTGCGGGGCGGGAGACCCAGTACTTC CASSYGAGRETQYF
- - TRBJ1-1 TRBV12-3/TRBV12-4 TGTGCCAGCAGTTTAGTGTTCCTACCGGAAGGGAACACTGAAGCTTTCTTT CASSLVFLPEGNTEAFF
- TRBD1 TRBJ1-3 TRBV10-3 TGTGCCATGCACGGGACAGGGGGAAACACCATATATTTT CAMHGTGGNTIYF
- - TRBJ2-4 TRBV7-9 TGTGCCAGCAGCCGCGTGGGGGAAATTCAGTACTTC CASSRVGEIQYF
few - TRBJ2-7 TRBV15 TGTGCCACCAGCAGAGATTTTGCGGAATTCTACGAGCAGCACTTC CATSRDFAEFYEQHF
few - TRBJ2-1 TRBV5-5 TGTGCCAGCAGCTTTCGCGTTGGCAATGAGCAGTTCTTC CASSFRVGNEQFF
many - TRBJ1-2 TRBV7-9 TGTGCCAGCAGCTCCGGGGGGGGCAGCAACTATGGCTACACCTTC CASSSGGGSNYGYTF